One and the same sample provided the 2 T cell receptor beta chains below, sequenced in a study of chronic HIV infection and antiretroviral therapy. Via MiXCR, TCRdb re-called the 5' RACE reads, giving one row per CDR3 protein. This table holds more than 25,000 distinct CDR3 sequences, around 8.6% found once. The sequencing sample was made of peripheral blood. These receptors came from an adult who had HIV and had not received antiretroviral therapy, or was an uninfected healthy control (not recorded which).

This clonotype appeared many times. The gene calls are TRBV11-1 and TRBJ2-7; D unclear. The CDR3 consists of 15 residues. The V end was cut by 2 bases, the J end by 2 bases, with 13 bases between. Germline CDR1 SGHAT, CDR2 FQDESV (reference sequence). The CDR3 spells CASSLRGSDAYEQYF. In DNA form, the CDR3 reads TGTGCCAGCAGCTTACGAGGCAGTGATGCCTACGAGCAGTACTTC.

In this sample, this clonotype turned up many times. The rearrangement links TRBV2 to TRBJ2-7; D not certain. CDR1 SNHLY and CDR2 FYNNEI come from the germline V gene. Trimming shortened V by 3 bases and J by 9 bases, and 12 bases separated the two germline ends. This CDR3 comprises 12 residues. This CDR3 reads CASSDIRSWQYF. CDR3 sequence (DNA): TGTGCCAGCAGTGATATTCGATCGTGGCAGTACTTC.